The 13 T cell receptor beta chains given below trace back to one sample, sequenced in a study of T cells in narcolepsy. Sequencing used immunoSEQ multiplex PCR; TCRdb keeps in-frame clones, though not all of them. The data show 25,000 to 40,000 clones, 90% seen once. Sequencing was done on a sample of CD45RA- memory CD4+ T cells from PBMCs. The receptors here all came from a human donor with narcolepsy.

The V gene is TRBV6-5, the J gene TRBJ2-7, with D tentatively TRBD2 (5 bases). Deletions cut 8 bases from V and 4 bases from J, with 18 bases between. The CDR3 sequence is 14 residues long. Germline V gene lookup returns CDR1 MNHEY and CDR2 SVGAGI. For the CDR3, the DNA is TGTGCCAGCTCTCGTGACGGACTCACTTACGAGCAGTACTTC. As protein: CASSRDGLTYEQYF.

The V gene is TRBV25-1, the J gene TRBJ2-3; D possibly corresponds to TRBD2 (6 bases). The V and J ends lost 5 bases and 5 bases respectively, with 14 bases between them. CDR3 length equals 14 residues. Per the germline V gene, CDR1 is MGHDK and CDR2 is SYGVNS. As DNA, the CDR3 is TGTGCCAGCAGTATCCACCGGGACTTAGATACGCAGTATTTT. This encodes CASSIHRDLDTQYF.

This clone was counted a single time. The genes are TRBV27 and TRBJ1-3; 7 bases are a match to TRBD1. After removal of 5 bases from V and 4 bases from J, the junction contained 8 bases not matched to a gene. The CDR3 contains 15 residues. Germline V gene data show CDR1 as MNHEY and CDR2 as SMNVEV (reference sequence). CDR3 sequence (DNA): TGTGCCAGCAGTCCAGACAGGGTAAAAGGAAACACCATATATTTT. Translation: CASSPDRVKGNTIYF.

J is TRBJ2-7 and V is TRBV29-1, with D possibly TRBD1 on 5 matching bases. Germline CDR1 SQVTM, CDR2 ANQGSEA. V lost 6 bases, J lost 6 bases, and 15 bases lay in between. The CDR3 is made up of 12 amino acids. The CDR3: CSVVINRFEQYF. Written as DNA, the CDR3 is TGCAGCGTCGTGATTAACAGGTTCGAGCAGTACTTC.

The chain uses TRBV19 and TRBJ1-4; 10 bases are a match to TRBD1. Germline values: CDR1 LNHDA, CDR2 SQIVND (reference sequence). V lost 4 bases to trimming and J lost 8 bases; unmatched junction nucleotides: 4. The length of the CDR3 is 14 residues. CDR3 sequence: CASSTTGGQEKLFF. The CDR3 coding sequence is TGTGCCAGTAGTACGACAGGGGGCCAGGAAAAACTGTTTTTT.

The CDR3 spells CASSRPGLAESSYEQYF. Here the CDR3 DNA reads TGTGCCAGCAGTCGCCCGGGACTAGCGGAGAGCTCCTACGAGCAGTACTTC. The V and J genes are TRBV28 and TRBJ2-7, with 11 nucleotides matching TRBD2. CDR3 size: 17 residues. The germline V gene has CDR1 MDHEN and CDR2 SYDVKM. V gave up 5 bases and J gave up 0 bases; unmatched junction bases: 9.

This clone was recorded once. The J gene is TRBJ2-2, the V gene TRBV18; D gene ambiguous. CDR3 length: 12 amino acids. V lost 3 bases and J 6 bases, leaving 5 bases between the germline ends. The germline V gene encodes CDR1 KGHSH and CDR2 LQKENI. The CDR3 here is CASSPPAGELFF. The CDR3 region has the DNA TGTGCCAGCTCACCTCCTGCCGGGGAGCTGTTTTTT.

V and J are TRBV15 and TRBJ1-5; TRBD1 aligns across 10 bases. Germline V gives CDR1 LNHNV, CDR2 YYDKDF (reference sequence). V lost 4 bases and J lost 9; bases outside the gene matches: 6. This CDR3 spans 14 amino acids. In nucleotides, the CDR3 is TGTGCCACCAGCATAGGACAGGGGGATAGGCCCCAGCATTTT. Its protein is CATSIGQGDRPQHF.

This rearrangement joins TRBV7-3 to TRBJ1-1, with 8 bases fitting TRBD1. This CDR3 comprises 12 residues. CDR1 is SGHTA, CDR2 FQGTGA, per germline. The V segment lost 3 bases and the J segment 7 bases; nucleotides outside the gene matches: 1. This CDR3 is CASSFGQGEAFF. DNA of the CDR3: TGTGCCAGCAGCTTCGGACAGGGTGAAGCTTTCTTT.

J is TRBJ1-1 and V is TRBV11-3; possibly TRBD1 for D (5 bases). The germline V gene has CDR1 SGHNT and CDR2 YENEEA. The CDR3 consists of 13 residues. Trimming took 5 bases from V and 1 from J, leaving 8 bases between them. CDR3 nucleotides: TGTGCCAGCAGCCCTACAGGGAACACTGAAGCTTTCTTT. It is translated as CASSPTGNTEAFF.

The chain employs TRBV28 and TRBJ2-7; 9 bases line up with TRBD1. Germline V gene data show CDR1 as MDHEN and CDR2 as SYDVKM. This CDR3 is 16 amino acids long. J lost 6 bases, V lost 6 bases, and 15 bases had no gene match. CDR3 nucleotide sequence: TGTGCCAGCAGGCCCAATCCGGGACAGGGCTTAGTCGAGCAGTACTTC. Protein product: CASRPNPGQGLVEQYF.

The V call is TRBV7-7, the J call TRBJ1-1; D perhaps matches TRBD1 (6 bases). Germline CDR1 SSHAT, CDR2 FNYEAQ (reference sequence). This CDR3 spans 16 amino acids. The germline V and J ends were trimmed by 5 bases and 0 bases, with 16 bases remaining between them. For the CDR3, the DNA is TGTGCCAGCAGCCGGTGGGGGGCTGGGATGAACACTGAAGCTTTCTTT. As protein: CASSRWGAGMNTEAFF.

V usage is TRBV27 and J usage is TRBJ2-1, with 8 positions matching TRBD2. V shed 7 bases, J shed 6 bases, and the junction held 5 bases outside the gene matches. CDR1 and CDR2 from the germline V gene are MNHEY and SMNVEV (reference sequence). The CDR3 spans 13 residues. The CDR3 DNA sequence: TGTGCCAGCATGAAGGCGGGGGGCAATGAGCAGTTCTTC. Translated: CASMKAGGNEQFF.